What follows describes a single T cell receptor (beta chain). The specificity of this receptor is unknown. No much larger clone exists at a distance of one base, and base qualities are not known. This sample stems from a study of T cell responses to AZD1222 COVID-19 vaccine (dated by TCRdb to about 2021). For context, the study as a whole: AZD1222 recipients given second doses at about 4 weeks or at about 12 weeks were pooled, since spike-specific TCR depth and breadth were not found to differ between the two schedules. A total of 233 trial participants underwent TCR sequencing, of whom some 210 received two doses of AZD1222 and some 26 received two doses of the MenACWY control vaccine. Trial participants were enrolled into age subgroups of 18-55, 56-69 and 70-plus years, which contained about 150, 28 and 57 TCR-sequenced participants, respectively. Study-level results and caveats: Conclusions about previously exposed vaccinees are limited, since just 5 or 6 AZD1222 recipients were seropositive for SARS-CoV-2 at baseline. Because no day 14 peak-response samples were available, the repertoires could be characterized only after the peak T cell response. Reportedly, almost half of the unique spike-specific TCRs recognized epitopes lying outside the regions that are mutated in the B.1.351 and B.1.1.7 variants. Participants were mostly white British, with more females than males. The authors suggested clonal diversity may have been underestimated. In the small 56-69-year group, the increase in depth fell short of significance, most likely because of low power. The whole spike protein was spanned by vaccine-associated CD4 TCRs, and dominant responses were seen in regions 160-218 and 743-854. After two AZD1222 doses, spike-specific TCR breadth and depth were significantly higher than at day 0 and than in MenACWY recipients.

The CDR3 regions of human TCRbeta chains were analyzed by immunosequencing. Per the authors' processing: TCRs in the repertoires were matched against a reference library of SARS-CoV-2-specific TCRs that had been generated with the MIRA antigen-specificity platform. Breadth was defined as the fraction of unique TCRs that were SARS-CoV-2-associated. Depth was defined as the fraction of total T cells that were SARS-CoV-2-associated. Each spike-specific TCR was assigned to its reactive spike region and to a CD4 or CD8 class using the MIRA data. Log10-transformed breadth and depth values were compared by one-way ANOVA with Sidak's multiple comparisons tests. TCRdb mirrors the immuneACCESS table, restricted to in-frame sequences. Some clones are absent from its copies; in checked studies, under half trace to an unresolved V gene, and the reason for the others is unknown. Clone size and V and J calls were adopted from that table, with D and trimming inferred from the DNA. Here the sample has 90,000 to 120,000 clones; around 92% occur a single time. The ten biggest clones cover about 6.6% of the sample.

According to the study, the label for this sample's time point signals: baseline before first vaccination. Vaccinee samples were obtained from the UK trials COV001 and COV002, which included a single-blind randomized controlled phase 2/3 trial of AZD1222 (ChAdOx1 nCoV-19) in healthy adults. For TCRbeta chain sequencing, PBMC samples were collected from trial participants at day 0 and at day 28 after the second dose. CDR1 and CDR2 (SGHTA, FQGTGA) derive from the germline V gene. Counted from cysteine to phenylalanine, this CDR3 has 20 amino acids. Just CDR3 DNA is preserved here, 60 bases in frame from base 1. V is pared back by 4 bases and J by 1 base, with 25 bases lying between the germline termini.

The chain was built from TRBV7-3 and TRBJ2-2; the D match is possibly TRBD1 or TRBD2, with 5 bases aligned in each. The sequence came from an adult in good health. Sequencing used peripheral blood, obtained on day 0 of AZD1222 vaccination. The DNA sequence is as follows: TGTGCCAGCAGCTCACAACACCTTCAACCGGGACGGCAGAACACCGGGGAGCTGTTTTTT. It is translated as CASSSQHLQPGRQNTGELFF.